The 9 T cell receptor beta chains below come from one sample, sequenced in a study of T cells in Graves' hyperthyroidism and ophthalmopathy. There were TCR beta CDR3 regions amplified from RNA transcripts. HTBI primers were the set used in a first-round RT-PCR of the TCR CDR3. TCRdb fed the multiplex PCR reads into MiXCR, producing one record per CDR3 protein. The table shows about 600,000 distinct CDR3 sequences, with roughly 16% occurring only once. Material: blood. The receptors derive from a woman aged 40-49 years with Graves' ophthalmopathy.

In regard to this clonotype: A much more abundant neighbour one base away suggests this may be a read error. The V call is TRBV11-2, the J call TRBJ2-7; D is possibly TRBD2 (5 bases). The CDR3 consists of 13 residues. Germline V gene data show CDR1 as SGHAT and CDR2 as FQNNGV. This CDR3 reads CAGSFLLAYEQYF. The DNA for the CDR3 is TGTGCCGGCAGCTTTTTACTAGCCTACGAGCAGTACTTC.

The sample holds many counts of this clonotype. The chain employs TRBV2 and TRBJ2-3; D gene unclear. The germline V gene has CDR1 SNHLY and CDR2 FYNNEI. The germline V and J ends were trimmed by 4 bases and 1 base, with 9 bases remaining between them. CDR3 length equals 14 residues. The CDR3 bases are TGTGCCAGCAGTGCTGGCAGAGGCACAGATACGCAGTATTTT. Translation gives CASSAGRGTDTQYF.

This clonotype appeared a few times. The chain combines TRBV29-1 with TRBJ2-1; D is unclear. The length of the CDR3 is 12 residues. Germline V gene data show CDR1 as SQVTM and CDR2 as ANQGSEA. The V gene lost 4 bases and the J gene lost 6 bases, with 10 bases spanning the gap. The CDR3 coding sequence is TGCAGCGTTGGAAACATCCCCAATGAGCAGTTCTTC. Translated, it gives CSVGNIPNEQFF.

The V and J genes are TRBV7-2 and TRBJ2-1; D possibly corresponds to TRBD2 (6 bases). Germline V gene sequence: CDR1 SGHTA, CDR2 FQGNSA. V was clipped by 1 base and J by 6 bases, with 16 bases between them. This CDR3 contains 16 residues. The CDR3 bases are TGTGCCAGCAGCTTAGTCTTGTCCGGGGGAGGCAATGAGCAGTTCTTC. Protein product: CASSLVLSGGGNEQFF.

The chain carries TRBV10-2 and TRBJ2-5; 13 positions match TRBD2. The length of the CDR3 is 18 residues. Germline CDR1 and CDR2: WSHSY and SAAADI. The J segment lost 5 bases and the V segment lost 3 bases, leaving 12 bases of the junction unmatched. CDR3 sequence reads: CASSDSGLAGEVWETQYF. For the CDR3, the DNA is TGCGCCAGCAGTGACTCTGGACTAGCGGGAGAGGTGTGGGAGACCCAGTACTTC.

There are many counts of this clonotype. The rearrangement uses TRBV2 and TRBJ2-7, with D uncertain. The V end was cut by 7 bases, the J end by 0 bases, with 13 bases between. The CDR3 totals 14 residues. The germline CDR1 and CDR2 sequences are SNHLY and FYNNEI. CDR3 protein: CASTRVKVSYEQYF. For the CDR3, the DNA is TGTGCCAGCACTCGAGTCAAAGTCTCCTACGAGCAGTACTTC.

The rearrangement uses TRBV7-2 and TRBJ1-3; D unclear. Germline V gene lookup returns CDR1 SGHTA and CDR2 FQGNSA. This CDR3 comprises 15 residues. V was shortened by 6 bases and J by 0 bases, with 12 bases between the two germline ends. CDR3 amino acids: CASSISKSSGNTIYF. Written as DNA, the CDR3 is TGTGCCAGCAGTATATCGAAGAGCTCTGGAAACACCATATATTTT.

This clonotype was counted at least ten times. The V gene is TRBV7-8, the J gene TRBJ2-5; 12 bases are a match to TRBD1. The CDR3 spans 17 residues. The J segment lost 5 bases and the V segment lost 1 base, leaving 8 bases of the junction unmatched. Germline loops: CDR1 SGHVS, CDR2 FQNEAQ. CDR3 in amino acids: CASSLGVGQGASETQYF. CDR3 coding DNA: TGTGCCAGCAGCTTAGGGGTGGGACAGGGGGCTTCGGAGACCCAGTACTTC.

V gene TRBV24-1 combines with J gene TRBJ2-7; D gene ambiguous. Germline V gene data show CDR1 as KGHDR and CDR2 as SFDVKD. The CDR3 loop spans 12 amino acids. Deletions cut 0 bases from V and 6 bases from J, with 5 bases between. CDR3: CATSDLYGEQYF. The CDR3 DNA follows: TGTGCCACCAGTGATTTGTACGGCGAGCAGTACTTC.